These 29 T cell receptor beta chains came from one sample sequenced in a study of blood T cell repertoires in COVID-19. Assay used: immunoSEQ multiplex PCR; TCRdb lists only in-frame clones, some missing. The data show 210,000 or so clones, around 78% seen once. Sequencing was performed on peripheral blood. The receptor set was obtained from an elderly woman with active or convalescent COVID-19.

This chain links TRBV5-1 with TRBJ1-5; no firm D call. The CDR3 totals 13 residues. Germline lookup yields CDR1 SGHRS and CDR2 YFSETQ. Trimming shortened V by 1 base and J by 3 bases, and 5 bases separated the two germline ends. This chain's CDR3 is CASSLHFNQPQHF. The CDR3 nucleotides are TGCGCCAGCAGCTTGCATTTCAATCAGCCCCAGCATTTT. The variable domain in full, with the rest retrieved from reference TRBV5-1 and TRBJ1-5, is KAGVTQTPRYLIKTRGQQVTLSCSPISGHRSVSWYQQTPGQGLQFLFEYFSETQRNKGNFPGRFSGRQFSNSRSEMNVSTLELGDSALYLCASSLHFNQPQHFGDGTRLSIL.

The genes are TRBV28 and TRBJ1-6, with D possibly matching TRBD1 (6 bases). Deletions cut 3 bases from V and 6 bases from J, with 15 bases between. The CDR3 totals 16 residues. CDR1 and CDR2 (germline): MDHEN, SYDVKM. The CDR3 is CASSLLGDTFNSPLHF. The CDR3 DNA sequence: TGTGCCAGCAGTTTGCTCGGGGACACGTTTAATTCACCCCTCCACTTT.

The chain uses TRBV4-1 and TRBJ1-5; D unresolved. V lost 4 bases and J lost 5, with 9 bases in between. The CDR3 totals 13 residues. The germline V gene has CDR1 MGHRA and CDR2 YSYEKL. The CDR3 protein is CASSPQEDQPQHF. The DNA of the CDR3 is TGCGCCAGCAGCCCCCAGGAGGATCAGCCCCAGCATTTT.

The rearrangement joins TRBV7-9 to TRBJ2-7, with TRBD2 matching over 15 bases. The CDR3 length is 19 residues. J was trimmed by 0 bases and V by 5 bases; bases with no gene match: 11. The germline CDR1 and CDR2 sequences are SEHNR and FQNEAQ (reference sequence). CDR3 sequence reads: CASSTNLGLAGGSSYEQYF. The CDR3 DNA sequence: TGTGCCAGCAGCACCAACCTAGGACTAGCGGGGGGGAGCTCCTACGAGCAGTACTTC.

The V gene is TRBV10-2, the J gene TRBJ1-1; 8 bases line up with TRBD1. Germline loops: CDR1 WSHSY, CDR2 SAAADI. The CDR3 runs 13 residues. After removal of 8 bases from V and 5 bases from J, the junction contained 7 bases not matched to a gene. For the CDR3, the DNA is TGCGCCAGCGCACAACAGGGGGGAACTGAAGCTTTCTTT. Translating gives CASAQQGGTEAFF.

The chain is built from TRBV20-1 and TRBJ2-7, with 8 bases matching TRBD1. The germline CDR1 and CDR2 sequences are DFQATT and SNEGSKA (reference sequence). The CDR3 totals 14 residues. V was pared by 3 bases and J by 5 bases, with 9 bases of the junction left unmatched. The DNA for the CDR3 is TGCAGTGCTAGTCCAGGGGGCGGCTTCAACGAGCAGTACTTC. It translates to CSASPGGGFNEQYF.

This clone was seen once. The rearrangement uses TRBV11-2 and TRBJ2-7; a weak D match, TRBD1 (6 bases). This CDR3 is built from 12 residues. V was shortened by 4 bases and J by 7 bases, with 11 bases between the two germline ends. Germline V gives CDR1 SGHAT, CDR2 FQNNGV. CDR3 protein: CASSWGPWEQYF. CDR3 DNA: TGTGCCAGCAGCTGGGGGCCGTGGGAGCAGTACTTC.

The V and J genes are TRBV3-1 (or the pseudogene TRBV3-2) and TRBJ2-3; 10 nucleotides line up with TRBD2. The junction had 7 bases not matched to a gene; V was cut back by 5 bases and J by 5 bases. The CDR3 has 15 residues. Per the germline V gene, CDR1 is LGHDT and CDR2 is YNNKEL (reference sequence). CDR3 residues: CASSAGTSVGDTQYF. The CDR3 DNA follows: TGTGCCAGCAGCGCCGGGACTAGCGTTGGAGATACGCAGTATTTT.

V is TRBV11-1 and J is TRBJ1-2; D remains ambiguous. Germline-derived CDR1 and CDR2 are SGHAT and FQDESV (reference sequence). Trimming stripped 6 bases from V and 1 base from J, with 6 bases between. The CDR3 is 12 amino acids. The DNA for the CDR3 is TGTGCCAGCAGTTACAATAACTATGGCTACACCTTC. Translating gives CASSYNNYGYTF.

The V gene is TRBV6-6, the J gene TRBJ1-1, with D unresolved. The length of the CDR3 is 13 residues. V gave up 8 bases and J gave up 0 bases, with 10 bases separating them. Germline-derived CDR1 and CDR2 are MNHNY and SVGAGI (reference sequence). The chain's CDR3 is CASGVALNTEAFF. DNA of the CDR3: TGTGCCAGCGGAGTAGCCCTGAACACTGAAGCTTTCTTT.

CDR3 loop: CASSIIETGSDGYTF. CDR3 coding DNA: TGTGCCAGTAGTATTATTGAGACAGGGTCGGATGGCTACACCTTC. The chain uses TRBV19 and TRBJ1-2, with 7 bases lining up with TRBD1. CDR1 and CDR2 from the germline V gene are LNHDA and SQIVND (reference sequence). The CDR3 consists of 15 residues. Trimming removed 3 bases from V and 6 bases from J; junction bases left unmatched: 10.

The J gene is TRBJ1-1, the V gene TRBV6-6, with 9 bases that match TRBD1. V lost 2 bases and J lost 5; bases outside the gene matches: 3. The germline gives CDR1 MNHNY, CDR2 SVGAGI (reference sequence). The CDR3 has 14 amino acids. The DNA of the CDR3 is TGTGCCAGCAGTTACACCGGGACAGGGACTGAAGCTTTCTTT. Its translation is CASSYTGTGTEAFF.

The CDR3 loop is CASSLRGREITGELFF. The CDR3 bases are TGTGCCAGCAGCCTGCGGGGACGGGAAATCACCGGGGAGCTGTTTTTT. This chain uses TRBV5-6 with TRBJ2-2; D perhaps matches TRBD2 (6 bases). The length of the CDR3 is 16 residues. The ends were cut back, 4 bases at V and 4 bases at J, with 17 bases in the middle. Germline V gene sequence: CDR1 SGHDT, CDR2 YYEEEE.

About this clone: One base away lies a much larger clone, so this may be a sequencing read error. The V gene is TRBV7-9, the J gene TRBJ1-2; 7 nucleotides match TRBD1. CDR1 is SEHNR and CDR2 is FQNEAQ in the germline V gene (reference sequence). V lost 5 bases and J lost 1; bases outside the gene matches: 1. This CDR3 region has 13 residues. The CDR3 DNA is TGTGCCAGCAGCCGGGACAGTAACTATGGCTACACCTTC. It yields the protein CASSRDSNYGYTF.

This sequence joins TRBV28 and TRBJ1-5; D perhaps matches TRBD1 (6 bases). The V and J ends lost 7 bases and 0 bases respectively, with 19 bases between them. Looked up from germline, CDR1 is MDHEN and CDR2 is SYDVKM. The CDR3 runs 17 residues. The CDR3 loop is CASIVRGSHISNQPQHF. The CDR3 coding sequence is TGTGCCAGCATAGTCAGGGGTTCCCACATTAGCAATCAGCCCCAGCATTTT.

This clone has a single count. The rearrangement links TRBV28 to TRBJ1-2, with D perhaps TRBD1 (6 bases). The V gene lost 8 bases and the J gene lost 5 bases, with 18 bases spanning the gap. CDR3 length: 14 amino acids. CDR1 and CDR2 (germline): MDHEN, SYDVKM. Here the CDR3 DNA reads TGTGCCAGCGTACTAGGGGGGGCGCGATATGGCTACACCTTC. Residues: CASVLGGARYGYTF.

This chain links TRBV2 with TRBJ2-5, with 8 bases fitting TRBD2. The junction had 8 bases not matched to a gene; V was cut back by 3 bases and J by 5 bases. This CDR3 spans 15 amino acids. Per germline, CDR1 SNHLY and CDR2 FYNNEI. The CDR3 bases are TGTGCCAGCAGTGAGGCTAGCGGGTATGGGGAGACCCAGTACTTC. Its protein is CASSEASGYGETQYF.

This chain uses TRBV5-1 with TRBJ1-2, with D possibly TRBD1 on 6 matching bases. This CDR3 comprises 15 residues. The germline V and J ends were trimmed by 2 bases and 5 bases, with 16 bases remaining between them. CDR1 is SGHRS, CDR2 YFSETQ, per germline. As DNA, the CDR3 is TGCGCCAGCAGCTTAACCGGACAGAGCCCTTATGGCTACACCTTC. Amino acid sequence: CASSLTGQSPYGYTF. The full variable domain, in which reference TRBV5-1 and TRBJ1-2 provide the parts outside the CDR3, is KAGVTQTPRYLIKTRGQQVTLSCSPISGHRSVSWYQQTPGQGLQFLFEYFSETQRNKGNFPGRFSGRQFSNSRSEMNVSTLELGDSALYLCASSLTGQSPYGYTFGSGTRLTVV.

The genes are TRBV28 and TRBJ1-3; 9 positions match TRBD1. The CDR3 length is 15 residues. With V trimmed by 3 bases and J by 0 bases, 0 bases remained unmatched. Germline-derived CDR1 and CDR2 are MDHEN and SYDVKM. The CDR3 coding sequence is TGTGCCAGCAGTTTGACAGGGGGCTCTGGAAACACCATATATTTT. It specifies CASSLTGGSGNTIYF.

The rearrangement joins TRBV7-2 to TRBJ2-3, with TRBD1 as a possible D gene (5 bases). V lost 4 bases and J 8 bases, leaving 19 bases between the germline ends. Germline CDR1 is SGHTA and CDR2 is FQGNSA. The CDR3 loop spans 15 amino acids. The CDR3 coding sequence is TGTGCCAGCAGCTCCCAACCTGAATCTCAGGGTACGCAGTATTTT. This codes for CASSSQPESQGTQYF.

The chain recombines TRBV5-6 with TRBJ1-1; D gene ambiguous. Germline-derived CDR1 and CDR2 are SGHDT and YYEEEE. CDR3 length equals 13 residues. Trimming stripped 4 bases from V and 11 bases from J, with 18 bases between. CDR3 sequence: CASSQIVPGIAFF. The CDR3 DNA reads TGTGCCAGCAGCCAGATTGTACCGGGGATCGCTTTCTTT.

The rearrangement uses TRBV5-1 and TRBJ2-5, with D maybe TRBD2 (5 bases). V was clipped by 4 bases and J by 2 bases, with 6 bases between them. The germline V gene has CDR1 SGHRS and CDR2 YFSETQ. This CDR3 comprises 12 residues. The CDR3 DNA sequence: TGCGCCAGCAGCACGGGACAAGAGACCCAGTACTTC. It is translated as CASSTGQETQYF.

This rearrangement joins TRBV19 to TRBJ1-5; D uncertain. With 4 bases removed from V and 5 bases from J, the gap between germline ends came to 9 bases. Germline CDR1 LNHDA, CDR2 SQIVND (reference sequence). The CDR3 is 13 amino acids. CDR3 region: CASSREFDQPQHF. CDR3 sequence (DNA): TGTGCCAGTAGTAGGGAGTTCGATCAGCCCCAGCATTTT.

V gene TRBV4-2 combines with J gene TRBJ1-2; no reliable D call. This CDR3 has 13 amino acids. With 2 bases removed from V and 1 base from J, the gap between germline ends came to 5 bases. Looked up from germline, CDR1 is LGHNA and CDR2 is YNFKEQ. The CDR3 nucleotides are TGTGCCAGCAGCCAACCGGGTAACTATGGCTACACCTTC. Amino acids: CASSQPGNYGYTF.

The rearrangement links TRBV28 to TRBJ1-1, with 7 bases identical to TRBD1. The CDR3 extends over 17 amino acids. J gave up 0 bases and V 4 bases, and 11 bases lay outside the gene matches. CDR1 MDHEN and CDR2 SYDVKM come from the germline V gene. The CDR3 DNA reads TGTGCCAGCAGTTCACACCGGGACAGTATAATGAACACTGAAGCTTTCTTT. Amino acids: CASSSHRDSIMNTEAFF.

The genes are TRBV6-1 and TRBJ2-5; 12 nucleotides match TRBD2. V shed 2 bases and J 3 bases; nucleotides not matched to a gene: 4. CDR1 MNHNS and CDR2 SASEGT come from the germline V gene. CDR3 length equals 16 residues. The CDR3 spells CASSELAGGPEETQYF. CDR3 bases: TGTGCCAGCAGTGAACTAGCGGGGGGGCCGGAAGAGACCCAGTACTTC.

The table lists this clone with a few counts. This chain joins TRBV9 and TRBJ2-5, with D possibly TRBD2 on 5 matching bases. The CDR3 extends over 17 amino acids. Germline CDR1 is SGDLS and CDR2 is YYNGEE. The V gene lost 0 bases and the J gene lost 5 bases, with 20 bases spanning the gap. CDR3: CASSVEGLAGVEETQYF. CDR3 sequence (DNA): TGTGCCAGCAGCGTAGAAGGGCTAGCCGGTGTTGAGGAGACCCAGTACTTC. Full variable domain (missing parts from reference TRBV9 and TRBJ2-5): DSGVTQTPKHLITATGQRVTLRCSPRSGDLSVYWYQQSLDQGLQFLIQYYNGEERAKGNILERFSAQQFPDLHSELNLSSLELGDSALYFCASSVEGLAGVEETQYFGPGTRLLVL.

The V and J genes are TRBV18 and TRBJ2-3; possible D gene TRBD2, 6 bases. The CDR3 loop spans 14 amino acids. Germline V lookup: CDR1 KGHSH, CDR2 LQKENI. V was trimmed by 3 bases and J by 4 bases, leaving 11 bases between them. The CDR3 DNA reads TGTGCCAGCTCACCGCGGAGGGACCCAGATACGCAGTATTTT. Protein sequence: CASSPRRDPDTQYF.

V and J are TRBV5-5 and TRBJ1-2; 9 nucleotides line up with TRBD1. The CDR3 extends over 17 amino acids. Germline values: CDR1 SGHKS, CDR2 YYEKEE (reference sequence). V gave up 3 bases and J gave up 2 bases; unmatched junction bases: 11. In DNA, the CDR3 is TGTGCCAGCAGCTCCCACTCCCCCGGACAGGGGAACTATGGCTACACCTTC. Translating gives CASSSHSPGQGNYGYTF.